The 19 T cell receptor beta chains below come from one sample, sequenced in a study of T cells in Graves' hyperthyroidism and ophthalmopathy. The CDR3 regions of TCR beta were amplified from RNA transcripts. Researchers ran a first-round RT-PCR on the TCR CDR3 using the HTBI primer set. Via MiXCR, TCRdb re-called the multiplex PCR reads, giving one row per CDR3 protein. The sample contains about 260,000 distinct CDR3 sequences, roughly 20% of which appear only once. Sequencing input: blood. The receptors here all came from a man aged 25 to 40 with Graves' ophthalmopathy.

This chain connects TRBV7-3 to TRBJ2-1; 12 bases are a match to TRBD2. Germline trimming cut 3 bases from V and 9 bases from J; bases unmatched to any gene: 12. Germline loops: CDR1 SGHTA, CDR2 FQGTGA. This CDR3 is 17 amino acids long. The CDR3 region has the DNA TGTGCCAGCAGCTTCGAGCTAGCGGGAGGGCCGAGTGGTGAGCAGTTCTTC. Its protein is CASSFELAGGPSGEQFF.

The rearrangement joins TRBV28 to TRBJ1-2; TRBD1 might be the D (5 bases). Deletions cut 6 bases from V and 4 bases from J, with 18 bases between. This CDR3 is built from 15 residues. Germline CDR1 is MDHEN and CDR2 is SYDVKM. The CDR3 is CASSKGGIRGYGYTF. The CDR3 region has the DNA TGTGCCAGCAGCAAGGGAGGGATAAGGGGCTATGGCTACACCTTC.

This clonotype was detected a few times. The gene calls are TRBV11-2 and TRBJ1-6; no definite D call. CDR3 length: 17 residues. Germline lookup yields CDR1 SGHAT and CDR2 FQNNGV. Trimming removed 1 base from V and 1 base from J, with 11 bases in between. The CDR3 DNA is TGTGCCAGCAGCTTAGGTCCGGGGTGGTCCTATAATTCACCCCTCCACTTT. Translation: CASSLGPGWSYNSPLHF.

The chain is built from TRBV3-1 and TRBJ2-7; TRBD2 agrees at 14 bases. With V trimmed by 4 bases and J by 3 bases, 8 bases remained unmatched. Germline V gene data show CDR1 as LGHDT and CDR2 as YNNKEL (reference sequence). The CDR3 runs 17 residues. The CDR3 bases are TGTGCCAGCAGCCTCCGGACTAGCGGGAGGCTATACTACGAGCAGTACTTC. Protein sequence: CASSLRTSGRLYYEQYF.

The rearrangement joins TRBV19 to TRBJ1-5; D remains unclear. The V gene lost 5 bases and the J gene lost 10 bases, with 15 bases spanning the gap. This CDR3 is built from 13 residues. Germline CDR1 is LNHDA and CDR2 is SQIVND (reference sequence). CDR3 amino acids: CASSAGSWKPQHF. CDR3 sequence (DNA): TGTGCCAGTAGTGCCGGGAGCTGGAAACCCCAGCATTTT.

This clonotype was observed at least ten times. The V call is TRBV5-5, the J call TRBJ1-5; maybe TRBD1 (5 bases). The germline V gene has CDR1 SGHKS and CDR2 YYEKEE (reference sequence). Trimming shortened V by 4 bases and J by 1 base, and 15 bases separated the two germline ends. The CDR3 loop spans 16 amino acids. CDR3 bases: TGTGCCAGCAGCCAGGGCCCGGGCGAGAGCAATCAGCCCCAGCATTTT. Translated, it gives CASSQGPGESNQPQHF.

The chain employs TRBV6-1 and TRBJ2-7, with D possibly called TRBD1 or TRBD2 (7 bases each). The germline gives CDR1 MNHNS, CDR2 SASEGT. The CDR3 has 14 amino acids. Between the trimmed V and J ends, which lost 2 bases and 5 bases, there was a span of 13 bases. This chain's CDR3 is CASSEFRGGNEQYF. CDR3 bases: TGTGCCAGCAGTGAATTCAGGGGGGGCAACGAGCAGTACTTC.

J is TRBJ2-4 and V is TRBV15; D may be TRBD1 (5 bases). The V and J ends lost 5 bases and 4 bases respectively, with 15 bases between them. The CDR3 runs to 15 residues. From germline, CDR1 is LNHNV and CDR2 YYDKDF (reference sequence). The CDR3 reads CATSGQDKRKNIQYF. CDR3 sequence (DNA): TGTGCCACCAGCGGTCAGGACAAGAGAAAAAACATTCAGTACTTC.

V and J are TRBV11-2 and TRBJ2-2; D not resolved. This CDR3 region has 16 residues. Trimming took 1 base from V and 2 from J, leaving 11 bases between them. Per germline, CDR1 SGHAT and CDR2 FQNNGV. The CDR3, as DNA: TGTGCCAGCAGCTTAGTAGTACTCAATAACACCGGGGAGCTGTTTTTT. Amino acids: CASSLVVLNNTGELFF. The variable domain in full, with the rest retrieved from reference TRBV11-2 and TRBJ2-2, is EAGVAQSPRYKIIEKRQSVAFWCNPISGHATLYWYQQILGQGPKLLIQFQNNGVVDDSQLPKDRFSAERLKGVDSTLKIQPAKLEDSAVYLCASSLVVLNNTGELFFGEGSRLTVL.

The chain couples TRBV7-2 to TRBJ2-7; D call uncertain. The germline V gene has CDR1 SGHTA and CDR2 FQGNSA. This CDR3 has 14 residues. Trimming removed 4 bases at V and 2 bases at J, with 12 bases between. The CDR3 loop reads CASSSYLSPYEQYF. Written as DNA, the CDR3 is TGTGCCAGCAGCTCCTATCTCAGCCCCTACGAGCAGTACTTC.

This chain uses TRBV5-6 with TRBJ1-1; the D is unclear. Germline lookup yields CDR1 SGHDT and CDR2 YYEEEE. Trimming removed 4 bases from V and 3 bases from J, with 10 bases in between. This CDR3 has 13 amino acids. The CDR3 DNA is TGTGCCAGCAGCGAGGGATCGTACACTGAAGCTTTCTTT. Protein: CASSEGSYTEAFF.

The chain combines TRBV6-2 or TRBV6-3 with TRBJ1-2; D unclear. The CDR3 is made up of 13 amino acids. The V gene lost 6 bases and the J gene lost 3 bases, with 11 bases spanning the gap. Germline V gene data show CDR1 as MNHEY and CDR2 as SVGEGT. In nucleotides, the CDR3 is TGTGCCAGCAGGGCGAGGGTCTACTATGGCTACACCTTC. Translated: CASRARVYYGYTF.

The V gene is TRBV19, the J gene TRBJ2-7; 12 bases match TRBD2. The germline V gene encodes CDR1 LNHDA and CDR2 SQIVND (reference sequence). The CDR3 runs to 16 residues. V shed 1 base and J 5 bases; nucleotides not matched to a gene: 6. This chain's CDR3 is CASSIGLAGVDNEQYF. The CDR3 DNA is TGTGCCAGTAGTATAGGACTAGCGGGAGTGGACAACGAGCAGTACTTC.

As to this clonotype: At one of its ends the junction is not consistent with the germline gene, which may arise from a read error. The chain joins TRBV15 to TRBJ2-1, with 11 positions matching TRBD2. Germline CDR1 is LNHNV and CDR2 is YYDKDF (reference sequence). The CDR3 runs to 17 residues. The DNA of the CDR3 is TGTGCCACCAGCAAACACTTAGCGGGAGGGCCTTACAATGATCAGTTCTTC. Amino acid sequence: CATSKHLAGGPYNDQFF.

Many counts were recorded for this clonotype. CDR3 DNA: TGTGCCAGCAGCCCGGAGTTTATGAACACTGAAGCTTTCTTT. Translation: CASSPEFMNTEAFF. V gene TRBV3-1 combines with J gene TRBJ1-1; D call uncertain. The germline V and J ends were trimmed by 4 bases and 0 bases, with 9 bases remaining between them. Germline-derived CDR1 and CDR2 are LGHDT and YNNKEL (reference sequence). The CDR3 runs to 14 residues.

The table lists this clonotype with a few counts. The V gene is TRBV7-9, the J gene TRBJ1-2; D gene ambiguous. The CDR3 extends over 15 amino acids. The germline V and J ends were trimmed by 6 bases and 0 bases, with 14 bases remaining between them. Germline lookup yields CDR1 SEHNR and CDR2 FQNEAQ (reference sequence). As DNA, the CDR3 is TGTGCCAGCAGTCGTGACTGGAAAGCTAACTATGGCTACACCTTC. It encodes CASSRDWKANYGYTF.

This clonotype has at least ten counts. The chain is built from TRBV2 and TRBJ1-1; unclear D gene. The CDR3 is 13 amino acids. Looked up from germline, CDR1 is SNHLY and CDR2 is FYNNEI. The V and J ends lost 3 bases and 7 bases respectively, with 12 bases between them. The CDR3, as DNA: TGTGCCAGCAGTGACCGATCCACTCGTGAAGCTTTCTTT. Translation: CASSDRSTREAFF. The full variable domain, with the rest looked up from reference TRBV2 and TRBJ1-1, is EPEVTQTPSHQVTQMGQEVILRCVPISNHLYFYWYRQILGQKVEFLVSFYNNEISEKSEIFDDQFSVERPDGSNFTLKIRSTKLEDSAMYFCASSDRSTREAFFGQGTRLTVV.

This chain connects TRBV29-1 to TRBJ1-2, with TRBD1 as a possible D gene (5 bases). CDR3 length equals 12 residues. In germline, CDR1 is SQVTM, CDR2 ANQGSEA. The V gene lost 2 bases and the J gene lost 2 bases, with 6 bases spanning the gap. The CDR3, as DNA: TGCAGCGTTGAACGGGGGAACTATGGCTACACCTTC. This sequence encodes CSVERGNYGYTF.

This clonotype was detected a few times. This chain joins TRBV10-3 and TRBJ2-3; the D gene is possibly TRBD2 (6 bases). CDR3 size: 13 residues. The V end was cut by 10 bases, the J end by 3 bases, with 14 bases between. Germline V gene sequence: CDR1 ENHRY, CDR2 SYGVKD. CDR3: CASSGTDTDTQYF. CDR3 nucleotides: TGTGCCAGCTCCGGGACTGATACAGATACGCAGTATTTT.